The 10 T cell receptor beta chains below were found in one sample sequenced in a study of beta chain features in type 1 diabetes. Findings and limits, study-wide: All four CD4+ subsets of Type 1 diabetes patients contained TCRB CDR3s that were moderately but significantly shorter.

The sequenced template was cDNA made from the entire isolated RNA. Measured with immunoSEQ multiplex PCR; TCRdb has only the in-frame clones, and not every one. This sample yields some 240,000 clones, of which 16% are seen a single time; roughly 0.08% belongs to the top ten. Antigens of these TCRs are unknown. Sequences were obtained from naive CD4+ T cells from blood. The receptor set was obtained from a man aged 25 to 45 with type 1 diabetes.

The V gene is TRBV5-4, the J gene TRBJ2-3; no reliable D call. The ends were cut back, 7 bases at V and 2 bases at J, with 14 bases in the middle. The CDR3 spans 14 residues. Germline CDR1 SGHNT, CDR2 YYREEE (reference sequence). The CDR3 DNA follows: TGTGCCAGCCGCCTAGGCGGTTACACAGATACGCAGTATTTT. This sequence encodes CASRLGGYTDTQYF.

This sequence joins TRBV10-3 and TRBJ2-5; D not resolved. The CDR3 sequence is 14 residues long. Deletions cut 3 bases from V and 0 bases from J, with 8 bases between. Germline V gives CDR1 ENHRY, CDR2 SYGVKD. The CDR3 here is CAISDRSDQETQYF. DNA of the CDR3: TGTGCCATCAGTGATAGGTCGGACCAAGAGACCCAGTACTTC.

This clone has only a few counts. In DNA, the CDR3 is TGCAGCGCAAAGACAGGCACAGATACGCAGTATTTT. It yields the protein CSAKTGTDTQYF. The V gene is TRBV29-1, the J gene TRBJ2-3, with D maybe TRBD1 (5 bases). The CDR3 contains 12 residues. V was shortened by 7 bases and J by 1 base, with 9 bases between the two germline ends. Germline CDR1 SQVTM, CDR2 ANQGSEA.

There are a few counts of this clone. The CDR3 DNA follows: TGCGCCAGCAGCTTGGTTGGCAGAACGAACACTGAAGCTTTCTTT. Its translation is CASSLVGRTNTEAFF. J is TRBJ1-1 and V is TRBV5-1; D is ambiguous. Germline assignment: CDR1 SGHRS and CDR2 YFSETQ. This CDR3 has 15 residues. Between the trimmed V and J ends, which lost 0 bases and 1 base, there was a span of 10 bases.

This sequence joins TRBV6-5 and TRBJ1-4, with 8 bases fitting TRBD1. V lost 6 bases and J lost 11; bases outside the gene matches: 8. Germline CDR1 is MNHEY and CDR2 is SVGAGI. This CDR3 spans 13 amino acids. The DNA for the CDR3 is TGTGCCAGCAGAAACCAGGGGGCTGGGAAACTGTTTTTT. Translated, it gives CASRNQGAGKLFF.

The chain couples TRBV9 to TRBJ1-3; D unresolved. In germline, CDR1 is SGDLS, CDR2 YYNGEE. Trimming took 3 bases from V and 4 from J, leaving 8 bases between them. The CDR3 is made up of 13 amino acids. This CDR3 is CASSGRGGNTIYF. CDR3 nucleotides: TGTGCCAGCAGCGGTAGAGGAGGAAACACCATATATTTT.

Only a few counts were recorded for this clone. J is TRBJ2-2 and V is TRBV30; D is possibly TRBD1 (5 bases). The CDR3 consists of 14 residues. From germline, CDR1 is GTSNPN and CDR2 SVGIG (reference sequence). V dropped 0 bases and J dropped 6 bases, with 11 bases sitting between them. The CDR3, as DNA: TGTGCCTGGAGTGTACGGGTAGGGGCCGGGGAGCTGTTTTTT. Translated: CAWSVRVGAGELFF.

V usage is TRBV4-3 and J usage is TRBJ2-1; tentatively, D is TRBD2 (6 bases). V lost 0 bases to trimming and J lost 6 bases, with 12 bases between them. Germline V gene sequence: CDR1 LGHNA, CDR2 YSLEER. This CDR3 spans 15 amino acids. The CDR3 reads CASSQERDWFNEQFF. The CDR3 DNA follows: TGCGCCAGCAGCCAAGAAAGGGACTGGTTCAATGAGCAGTTCTTC.

This clone was seen a few times. This chain links TRBV2 with TRBJ1-1; 7 positions match TRBD1. Germline CDR1 and CDR2: SNHLY and FYNNEI. The CDR3 is 12 amino acids. The trim removed 9 bases at V and 3 bases at J, leaving 4 bases unmatched. The CDR3 DNA is TGTGCCAGTCAAGACAGGGACACTGAAGCTTTCTTT. Amino acid sequence: CASQDRDTEAFF.

This sequence joins TRBV19 and TRBJ2-1; 8 bases are shared with TRBD2. CDR3 length equals 15 residues. Germline V gene data show CDR1 as LNHDA and CDR2 as SQIVND (reference sequence). With 3 bases clipped from V and 8 bases from J, the junction kept 9 bases outside the gene matches. The CDR3 DNA reads TGTGCCAGTAGTATCCCCAGCGGGAGTAGAGATGAGCAGTTCTTC. Translated: CASSIPSGSRDEQFF. Combining the CDR3 with reference TRBV19 and TRBJ2-1 gives the whole variable domain DGGITQSPKYLFRKEGQNVTLSCEQNLNHDAMYWYRQDPGQGLRLIYYSQIVNDFQKGDIAEGYSVSREKKESFPLTVTSAQKNPTAFYLCASSIPSGSRDEQFFGPGTRLTVL.